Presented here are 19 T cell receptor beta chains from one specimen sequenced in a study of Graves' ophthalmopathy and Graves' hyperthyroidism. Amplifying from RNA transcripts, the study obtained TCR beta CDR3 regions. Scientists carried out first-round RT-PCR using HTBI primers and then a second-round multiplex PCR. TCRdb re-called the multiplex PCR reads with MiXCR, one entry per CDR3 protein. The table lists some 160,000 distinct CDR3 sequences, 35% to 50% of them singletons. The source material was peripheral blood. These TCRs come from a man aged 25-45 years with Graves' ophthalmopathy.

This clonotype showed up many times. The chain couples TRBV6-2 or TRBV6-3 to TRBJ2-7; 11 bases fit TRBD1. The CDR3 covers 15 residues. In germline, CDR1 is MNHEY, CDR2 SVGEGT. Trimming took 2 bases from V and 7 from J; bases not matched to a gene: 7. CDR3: CASSYPGQGVREQYF. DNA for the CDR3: TGTGCCAGCAGTTACCCGGGACAGGGGGTGCGGGAGCAGTACTTC.

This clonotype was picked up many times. The CDR3 DNA follows: TGTGCCAGCAGCCTAAGTGGAGGGAACACTGAAGCTTTCTTT. It codes for CASSLSGGNTEAFF. The chain is built from TRBV9 and TRBJ1-1; D remains ambiguous. CDR3 length: 14 amino acids. Germline V CDR1 and CDR2: SGDLS, YYNGEE. Trimming removed 4 bases at V and 1 base at J, with 11 bases between.

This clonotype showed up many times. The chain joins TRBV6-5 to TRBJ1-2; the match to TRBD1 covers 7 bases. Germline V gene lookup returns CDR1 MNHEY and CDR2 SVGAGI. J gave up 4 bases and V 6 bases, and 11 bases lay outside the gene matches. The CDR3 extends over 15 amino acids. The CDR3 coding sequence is TGTGCCAGCAGACAAAATCTCGGGACAGCCTATGGCTACACCTTC. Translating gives CASRQNLGTAYGYTF.

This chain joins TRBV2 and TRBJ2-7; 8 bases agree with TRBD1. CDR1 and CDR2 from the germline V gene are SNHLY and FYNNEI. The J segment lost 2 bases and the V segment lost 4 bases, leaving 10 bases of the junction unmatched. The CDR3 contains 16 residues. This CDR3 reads CASSVPDRGRAYEQYF. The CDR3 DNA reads TGTGCCAGCAGTGTACCAGACAGGGGAAGGGCCTACGAGCAGTACTTC.

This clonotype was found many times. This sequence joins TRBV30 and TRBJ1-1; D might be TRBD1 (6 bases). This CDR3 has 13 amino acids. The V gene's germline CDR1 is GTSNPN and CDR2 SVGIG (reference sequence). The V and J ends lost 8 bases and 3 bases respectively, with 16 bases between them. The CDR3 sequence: CAPPQGWDTEAFF. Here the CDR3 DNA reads TGTGCCCCGCCGCAGGGGTGGGACACTGAAGCTTTCTTT.

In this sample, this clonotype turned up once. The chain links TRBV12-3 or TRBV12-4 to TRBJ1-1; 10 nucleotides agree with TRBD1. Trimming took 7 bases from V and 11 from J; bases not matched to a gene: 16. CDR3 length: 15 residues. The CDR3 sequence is CASTVPGTGAARAFF. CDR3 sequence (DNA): TGTGCCAGCACCGTACCAGGGACAGGGGCGGCGAGGGCTTTCTTT.

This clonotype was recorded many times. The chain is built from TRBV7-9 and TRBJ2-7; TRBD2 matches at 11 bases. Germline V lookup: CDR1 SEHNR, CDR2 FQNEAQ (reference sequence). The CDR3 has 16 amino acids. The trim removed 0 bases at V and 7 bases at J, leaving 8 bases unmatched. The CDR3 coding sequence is TGTGCCAGCAGCTTAGCGGCGACTAGCGGGAAAGTTGAGCAGTACTTC. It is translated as CASSLAATSGKVEQYF.

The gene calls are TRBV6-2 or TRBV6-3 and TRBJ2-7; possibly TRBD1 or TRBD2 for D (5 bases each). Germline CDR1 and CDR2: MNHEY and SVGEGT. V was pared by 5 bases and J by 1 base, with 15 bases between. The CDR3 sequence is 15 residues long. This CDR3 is CASSTRDEKSYEQYF. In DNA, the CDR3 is TGTGCCAGCAGTACCCGGGACGAGAAGTCCTACGAGCAGTACTTC.

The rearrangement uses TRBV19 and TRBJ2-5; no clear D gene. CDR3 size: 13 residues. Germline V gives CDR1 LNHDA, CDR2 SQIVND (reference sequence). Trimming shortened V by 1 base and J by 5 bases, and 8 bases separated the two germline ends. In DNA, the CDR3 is TGTGCCAGTAGTATAGGGTTGTGGGAGACCCAGTACTTC. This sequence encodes CASSIGLWETQYF.

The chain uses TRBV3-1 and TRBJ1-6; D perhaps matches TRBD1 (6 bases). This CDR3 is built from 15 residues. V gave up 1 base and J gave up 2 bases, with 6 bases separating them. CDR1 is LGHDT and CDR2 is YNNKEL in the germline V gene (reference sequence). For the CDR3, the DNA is TGTGCCAGCAGCCAAGGACAGGCCTATAATTCACCCCTCCACTTT. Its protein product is CASSQGQAYNSPLHF. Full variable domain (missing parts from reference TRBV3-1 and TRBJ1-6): DTAVSQTPKYLVTQMGNDKSIKCEQNLGHDTMYWYKQDSKKFLKIMFSYNNKELIINETVPNRFSPKSPDKAHLNLHINSLELGDSAVYFCASSQGQAYNSPLHFGNGTRLTVT.

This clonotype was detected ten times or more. The chain's CDR3 is CASSSARRNQPQHF. DNA for the CDR3: TGTGCCAGCAGTTCGGCCAGACGCAATCAGCCCCAGCATTTT. V and J are TRBV28 and TRBJ1-5; no clear D gene. Per the germline V gene, CDR1 is MDHEN and CDR2 is SYDVKM. The CDR3 runs 14 residues. Trimming left V 4 bases short and J 2 bases short, with 9 bases between. The whole variable domain, filled in from reference TRBV28 and TRBJ1-5, reads DVKVTQSSRYLVKRTGEKVFLECVQDMDHENMFWYRQDPGLGLRLIYFSYDVKMKEKGDIPEGYSVSREKKERFSLILESASTNQTSMYLCASSSARRNQPQHFGDGTRLSIL.

The CDR3 DNA follows: TGTGCCAGCAGTGGGCGGCGTCGCACCGGGGAGCTGTTTTTT. Protein: CASSGRRRTGELFF. The V gene is TRBV6-1, the J gene TRBJ2-2; D ambiguous. The germline V and J ends were trimmed by 4 bases and 4 bases, with 10 bases remaining between them. Germline CDR1 MNHNS, CDR2 SASEGT. The CDR3 spans 14 residues.

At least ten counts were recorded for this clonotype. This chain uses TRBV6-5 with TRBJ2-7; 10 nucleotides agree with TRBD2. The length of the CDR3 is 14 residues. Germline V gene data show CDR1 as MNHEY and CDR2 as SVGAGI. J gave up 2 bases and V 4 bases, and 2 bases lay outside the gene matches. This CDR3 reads CASSLGLAAYEQYF. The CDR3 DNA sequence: TGTGCCAGCAGTTTAGGACTAGCGGCCTACGAGCAGTACTTC.

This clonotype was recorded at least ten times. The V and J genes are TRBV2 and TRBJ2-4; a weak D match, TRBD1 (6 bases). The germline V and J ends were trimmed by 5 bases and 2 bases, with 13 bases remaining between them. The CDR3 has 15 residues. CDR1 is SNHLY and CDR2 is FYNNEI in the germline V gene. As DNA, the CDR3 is TGTGCCAGCAGTTACAGGGAAAGCCCCAAAAACATTCAGTACTTC. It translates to CASSYRESPKNIQYF.

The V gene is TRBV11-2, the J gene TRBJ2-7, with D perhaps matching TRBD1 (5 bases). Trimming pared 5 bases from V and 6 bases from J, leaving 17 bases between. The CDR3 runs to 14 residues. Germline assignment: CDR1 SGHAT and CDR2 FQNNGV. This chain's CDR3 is CASSPGRGFGEQYF. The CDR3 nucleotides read TGTGCCAGCAGCCCTGGAAGGGGCTTTGGCGAGCAGTACTTC. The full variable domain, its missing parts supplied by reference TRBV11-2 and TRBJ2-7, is EAGVAQSPRYKIIEKRQSVAFWCNPISGHATLYWYQQILGQGPKLLIQFQNNGVVDDSQLPKDRFSAERLKGVDSTLKIQPAKLEDSAVYLCASSPGRGFGEQYFGPGTRLTVT.

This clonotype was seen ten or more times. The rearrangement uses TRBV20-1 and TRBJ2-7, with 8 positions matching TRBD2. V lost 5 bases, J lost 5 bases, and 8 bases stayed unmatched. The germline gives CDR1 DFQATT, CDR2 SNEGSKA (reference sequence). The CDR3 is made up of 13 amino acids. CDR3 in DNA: TGCAGTGCTCCGGGACTAGTTTCGGACGAGCAGTACTTC. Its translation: CSAPGLVSDEQYF.

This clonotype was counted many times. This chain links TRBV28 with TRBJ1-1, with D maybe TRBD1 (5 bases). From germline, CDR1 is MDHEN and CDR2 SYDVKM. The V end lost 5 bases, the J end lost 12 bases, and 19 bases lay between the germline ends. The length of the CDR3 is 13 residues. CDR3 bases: TGTGCCAGCAGTCCCCCCCCAGGGAGGCTAACTTTCTTT. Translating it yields CASSPPPGRLTFF.

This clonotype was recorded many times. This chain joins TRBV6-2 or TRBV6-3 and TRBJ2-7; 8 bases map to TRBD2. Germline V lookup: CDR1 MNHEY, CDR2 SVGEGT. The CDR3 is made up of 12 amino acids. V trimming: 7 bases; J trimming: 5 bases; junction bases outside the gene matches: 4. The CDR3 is CASNSGVHEQYF. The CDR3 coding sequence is TGTGCCAGCAATAGCGGGGTCCACGAGCAGTACTTC.

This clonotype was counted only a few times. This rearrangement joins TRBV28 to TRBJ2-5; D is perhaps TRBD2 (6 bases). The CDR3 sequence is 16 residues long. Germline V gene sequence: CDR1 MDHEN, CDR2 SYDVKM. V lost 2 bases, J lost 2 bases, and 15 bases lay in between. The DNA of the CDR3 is TGTGCCAGCAGTTTAACCGTAGCGGTTTCTCAAGAGACCCAGTACTTC. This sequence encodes CASSLTVAVSQETQYF.